Below, one T cell receptor (beta chain) is given with its context. Method: immunoSEQ multiplex PCR; TCRdb's copy keeps in-frame clones and lacks some. Among some 760,000 clones listed, approximately 83% were seen once. This CDR3 contains 15 residues. Germline values: CDR1 SGHDT, CDR2 YYEEEE. V lost 4 bases and J lost 1, with 11 bases in between. The data were taken from a study of shared T cell receptors in the human thymus. The same sample was also used in a study of human thymus T cells. That report adds: Infants, healthy and Finnish, who were having corrective surgery for congenital heart defects served as donors. Corrective cardiac surgery supplied the resected thymus tissue. Biased V and J segment usage appeared in thymus and peripheral blood. Related work found strong thymic repertoire overlap between unrelated individuals.

Specimen: thymocytes. V is TRBV5-6 and J is TRBJ2-2, with D tentatively TRBD1 (7 bases). This receptor was identified in a girl under three years old with a congenital heart defect. CDR3 DNA sequence: TGTGCCAGCAGCGGAGGGACAGAGAACACCGGGGAGCTGTTTTTT. Protein sequence: CASSGGTENTGELFF.